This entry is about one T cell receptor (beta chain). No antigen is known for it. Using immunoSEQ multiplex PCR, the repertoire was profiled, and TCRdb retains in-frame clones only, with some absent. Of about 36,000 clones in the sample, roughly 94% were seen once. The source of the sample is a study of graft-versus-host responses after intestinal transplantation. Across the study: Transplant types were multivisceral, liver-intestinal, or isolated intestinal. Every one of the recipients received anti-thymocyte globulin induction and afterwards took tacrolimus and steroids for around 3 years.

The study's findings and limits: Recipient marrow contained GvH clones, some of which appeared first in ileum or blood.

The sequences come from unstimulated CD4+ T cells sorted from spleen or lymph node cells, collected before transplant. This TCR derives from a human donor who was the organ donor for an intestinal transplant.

CDR3 bases: TGTGCCAGCAGCCCCAGTCCCGGGACTAGCGGGGGGTTCTACAATGAGCAGTTCTTC. It specifies CASSPSPGTSGGFYNEQFF. The chain uses TRBV13 and TRBJ2-1; TRBD2 matches at 15 bases. The germline V gene encodes CDR1 PRHDT and CDR2 FYEKMQ (reference sequence). V was pared by 5 bases and J by 3 bases, with 11 bases of the junction left unmatched. The CDR3 has 19 amino acids.